This TCR beta chain was found in a study of blood T cell repertoires in COVID-19. Study-level background: Sources were T cells, B-cell-depleted T cells, or PBMCs; the material itself was cDNA or gDNA.

Under the authors' procedure: Researchers report that nucleated cell counts were estimated from reference gene primer amplification. TCRdb keeps only in-frame clones here, not all; method: immunoSEQ multiplex PCR. That table supplies the V and J calls and clone size; D and trimming were determined from the DNA. The sample holds some 62,000 clones, approximately 79% seen once. The CDR3 length is 16 residues. CDR1 and CDR2 from the germline V gene are PRHDT and FYEKMQ (reference sequence). The V gene end was trimmed by 4 bases and the J gene end by 2 bases; junction bases not matched to a gene: 9. The receptor comes from a woman aged 80 or over with active or convalescent COVID-19. This chain joins TRBV13 and TRBJ2-3, with 7 bases fitting TRBD2. Sequencing input: peripheral blood. Written as DNA, the CDR3 is TGTGCCAGCAGCTCAGGCCTAGCGGTATACACAGATACGCAGTATTTT. Protein product: CASSSGLAVYTDTQYF.